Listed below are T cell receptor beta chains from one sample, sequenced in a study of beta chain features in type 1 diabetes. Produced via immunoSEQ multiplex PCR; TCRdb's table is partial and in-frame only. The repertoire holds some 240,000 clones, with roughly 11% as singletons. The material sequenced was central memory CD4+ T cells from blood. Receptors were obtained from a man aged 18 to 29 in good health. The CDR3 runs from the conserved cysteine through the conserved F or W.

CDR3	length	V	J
CASSPTSGNTGELFF	15	TRBV7-9	TRBJ2-2
CASSFRGAPDETQYF	15	TRBV28	TRBJ2-5
CASSWTSGANTGELFF	16	TRBV5-1	TRBJ2-2
CASSQGLNTEAFF	13	TRBV9	TRBJ1-1
CASSLTQYSYEQYF	14	TRBV5-4	TRBJ2-7
CASSLTGASDGEQFF	15	TRBV5-1	TRBJ2-1
CASSSGTGDGEQYF	14	TRBV27	TRBJ2-7
CATSRERSASYEQYF	15	TRBV15	TRBJ2-7
CAISEGPGGISYEQYF	16	TRBV10-3	TRBJ2-7
CASSLTRLQETQYF	14	TRBV7-2	TRBJ2-5
CAISEQTGDETQYF	14	TRBV10-3	TRBJ2-5
CASSQPDRIGNTIYF	15	TRBV6-5	TRBJ1-3
CASSQERWETQYF	13	TRBV4-3	TRBJ2-5
CATSGGFYEQYF	12	TRBV19	TRBJ2-7
CSVELDNRYEQYF	13	TRBV29-1	.
CASSQSVLGNEQFF	14	TRBV11-3	TRBJ2-1
CAWSGQRNTEAFF	13	TRBV30	TRBJ1-1
CASSPSMEPTGKGEQYF	17	TRBV18	TRBJ2-7
CAWGLGAGAGETQYF	15	TRBV30	TRBJ2-5
CASSLATGYEQFF	13	TRBV19	TRBJ2-1
CSVEGSGNTIYF	12	TRBV29-1	TRBJ1-3
CASSLLQYDLNEQFF	15	TRBV5-6	TRBJ2-1
CAWSVWTAGTPLHF	14	TRBV30	TRBJ1-6
CASSPPGLAGQYF	13	TRBV6-6	TRBJ2-7
CASSLPRQGKETQYF	15	TRBV7-6	TRBJ2-5
CASSLGGNKNIQYF	14	TRBV6-5	TRBJ2-4
CASSPGGAGRGEQYF	15	TRBV11-1	TRBJ2-7
CASSVGAGHQANEQFF	16	TRBV9	TRBJ2-1
CASSQDRTRLYNEQFF	16	TRBV4-3	TRBJ2-1
CASSYRQAWTGELFF	15	TRBV5-4	TRBJ2-2
CASSVEGRSGNTIYF	15	TRBV9	TRBJ1-3
CASPTGDYFNEQFF	14	TRBV18	TRBJ2-1
CASSPGRYTDTQYF	14	TRBV6-6	TRBJ2-3
CASSPGSSEQFF	12	TRBV14	TRBJ2-1
CASSPLPGKETQYF	14	TRBV4-1	TRBJ2-5
CARDRLYNEQFF	12	TRBV23-1	TRBJ2-1
CASSGGLFGSAYEQYF	16	TRBV2	TRBJ2-7
CASSLEGANQPQHF	14	TRBV5-1	TRBJ1-5
CASSLSGAMSSGNTIYF	17	TRBV5-1	TRBJ1-3
CSGGQLNTEAFF	12	TRBV29-1	TRBJ1-1
CASSFDSGTYNEQFF	15	TRBV7-2	TRBJ2-1
CSAWGGQGILMNTEAFF	17	TRBV29-1	TRBJ1-1
CSVSGGYNEQFF	12	TRBV29-1	TRBJ2-1
CSVDSSGSWEETQYF	15	TRBV29-1	TRBJ2-5
CASSMDGEKAEAFF	14	TRBV5-4	TRBJ1-1
CASSLMGEGANQPQHF	16	TRBV7-9	TRBJ1-5
CAWSVPGNRANGNTIYF	17	TRBV30	TRBJ1-3
CAISEGTGSQPQHF	14	TRBV10-3	TRBJ1-5
CSVSPFAEQFF	11	TRBV20-1	TRBJ2-1
CASSPDRAGIAQYF	14	TRBV7-7	TRBJ2-5
CASSLEGLSTDTQYF	15	TRBV4-3	TRBJ2-3
CASSSGGNEQPQHF	14	TRBV18	TRBJ1-5
CASSSIQGGEQYF	13	TRBV11-3	TRBJ2-7
CASSSLQGNEQFF	13	TRBV6-5	TRBJ2-1